This T cell receptor beta chain was profiled in a study of blood T cell repertoires in COVID-19. Study in general: Samples came from the United States, Italy and Spain, spanning acute and convalescent COVID-19. T cells, B-cell-depleted T cells, or PBMCs provided the cDNA or gDNA that served as material.

Per the original methods: For nucleated cells, counts were estimated from reference gene primer amplification. This table comes from immunoSEQ multiplex PCR, and its TCRdb copy is limited to in-frame clones, with some not included. V and J calls and clone size come straight from that table; D and trimming were deduced from the DNA. The table includes hundreds of thousands of clones, roughly 86% detected once. The CDR3 runs to 13 residues. CDR1 and CDR2 from the germline V gene are SGHDN and FVKESK. V gave up 1 base and J gave up 7 bases, with 9 bases separating them. This sequence joins TRBV14 and TRBJ2-3, with a possible D match to TRBD1 (6 bases). This sequence originates from a human donor in a cohort sampled during active COVID-19. The material sequenced was peripheral blood. CDR3 sequence: CASSQVWDNTQYF. In nucleotides, the CDR3 is TGTGCCAGCAGCCAAGTATGGGACAATACGCAGTATTTT.